This TCR beta chain was captured in a study of blood T cell repertoires in COVID-19. This CDR3 comprises 13 residues. CDR1 and CDR2 (germline): KGHSH, LQKENI. V was shortened by 3 bases and J by 4 bases, with 7 bases between the two germline ends. Authors' processing steps: The authors estimated nucleated cell counts from reference gene primer amplification. Sequenced by immunoSEQ multiplex PCR; TCRdb stores in-frame clones only, minus some. The V and J calls and clone size were taken over from that table, and D and trimming were inferred from the DNA. The sample includes about 160,000 clones, roughly 79% of them seen just once.

The chain is built from TRBV18 and TRBJ1-5, with a weak D call TRBD1 (5 bases). Material: peripheral blood. The source is a woman older than 75 with acute or convalescent COVID-19. CDR3 DNA: TGTGCCAGCTCACCGCAGGGTAATCAGCCCCAGCATTTT. It encodes CASSPQGNQPQHF.